This T cell receptor beta chain is from a study of shared clonotypes between healthy human individuals. General study findings and limits: For naive CD4 cells, roughly 5.5% of clonotypes were shared across a handful of donors.

About this clone: Its target is unknown.

Germline V gene sequence: CDR1 MNHEY, CDR2 SMNVEV (reference sequence). This CDR3 is built from 11 residues. V lost 8 bases and J lost 9; bases outside the gene matches: 6. Measured with immunoSEQ multiplex PCR; TCRdb has only the in-frame clones, and not every one. This table holds some 2,500,000 clones, around 92% found once. The TCR originated in a young man in good health. Some clones in this sample may be carry-over from other donors' samples. This rearrangement joins TRBV27 to TRBJ2-5; 7 nucleotides align to TRBD1. The sequenced sample was naive CD4+ T cells from PBMCs. Subset: CD45RA+ positively selected. The CDR3 here is CASGPQGAQYF. The CDR3 nucleotides read TGTGCCAGCGGCCCCCAGGGGGCCCAGTACTTC.